This entry is about one T cell receptor beta chain. At one end, the junction sequence differs from germline, possibly due to a read error. The data stem from a study of blood T cell repertoires in COVID-19. TCRdb keeps only in-frame clones here, not all; method: immunoSEQ multiplex PCR. The repertoire holds roughly 300,000 clones, with around nine tenths as singletons. The CDR3 totals 13 residues. Germline CDR1 reads SEHNR; CDR2 reads FQNEAQ (reference sequence). The clonotype comes from a woman aged 25 to 39 who had recovered from COVID-19. The chain recombines TRBV7-9 with TRBJ1-1; D is possibly TRBD1 (6 bases). The specimen sequenced was PBMCs or T cells enriched from blood (not recorded which). CDR3 bases: TGTGCCAGCACCTACGACAGGTCGTCTGACGCTTTCTTT. Residues: CASTYDRSSDAFF.